This TCR beta chain was recovered during a study of CXCR3-negative and CXCR3-positive naive CD8 T cells. For the study at large: Each library held about 1.5 +/- 0.3 million TRB reads, 130 million to 150 million in total.

Findings and limits, study-wide: Fresh PBMCs were used in most assays, and CXCR3 expression partially decreased after cryopreservation. TRB CDR3s of CXCR3-positive naive cells were more hydrophobic than those of CXCR3-negative naive cells. TRBV-TRBJ usage was similar across naive CXCR3 subsets but distinct in memory cells.

Comment on this clonotype: Its antigen is unidentified.

Identification of naive CD8+ T cells rested on CD45RO-CCR7+CD27+CD95- status. The libraries of TRB cDNA were constructed through 5' RACE using UMI labels. TCRdb re-called the 5' RACE reads; every CDR3 protein appears as one record, without DNA. The table for this sample gives some 68,000 distinct CDR3 sequences. The germline gives CDR1 SGHVS, CDR2 FQNEAQ. This CDR3 is 14 amino acids long. Sequencing input: naive CXCR3+ CD8+ T cells from blood. Subset indicated: CD45RO-CCR7+CD27+CD95- naive CD8+ T cells expressing CXCR3 (TNR3+). The clonotype comes from a human donor in good health. Some clones in this sample may be carry-over from other donors' samples. This chain joins TRBV7-8 and TRBJ2-5; TCRdb designates TRBD1, a call that cannot be tested without DNA. The CDR3 spells CASSQGGSRETQYF.